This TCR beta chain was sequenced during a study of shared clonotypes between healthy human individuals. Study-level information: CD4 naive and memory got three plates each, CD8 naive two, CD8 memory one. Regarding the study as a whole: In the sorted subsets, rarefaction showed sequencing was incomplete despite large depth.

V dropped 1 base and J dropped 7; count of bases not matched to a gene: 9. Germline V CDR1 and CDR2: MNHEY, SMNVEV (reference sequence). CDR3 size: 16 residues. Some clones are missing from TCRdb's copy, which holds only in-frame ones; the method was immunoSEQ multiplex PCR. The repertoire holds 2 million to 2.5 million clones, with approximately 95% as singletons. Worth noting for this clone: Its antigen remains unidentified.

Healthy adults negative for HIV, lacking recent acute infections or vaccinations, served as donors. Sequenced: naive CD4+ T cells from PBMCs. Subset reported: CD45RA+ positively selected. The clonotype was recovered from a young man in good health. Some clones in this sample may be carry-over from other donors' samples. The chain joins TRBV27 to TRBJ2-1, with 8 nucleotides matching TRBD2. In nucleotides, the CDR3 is TGTGCCAGCAGTTTATATCGGGAGGGCCGTTTTAATGAGCAGTTCTTC. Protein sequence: CASSLYREGRFNEQFF.